A selection of T cell receptor beta chains follows, all from one sample in a study of blood T cell repertoires in COVID-19. Sequencing was performed with immunoSEQ multiplex PCR; in TCRdb, only in-frame clones are kept and a portion is missing. Among under 250,000 clones, about nine tenths were seen once, and the ten largest hold around 10%. Sequenced material: peripheral blood. The receptor source for this set is a man aged 45 to 65 with COVID-19, enrolled during active disease. Both conserved end residues are part of each CDR3. Clone sizes are given selectively: once, few, many, or a class where the clone is expanded.

>-|TRBV5-1|TRBJ1-1
CASSLKGARAFF
>-|TRBV19|TRBJ1-1
CASSIDRSPGITEAFF
>-|TRBV12-3/TRBV12-4|TRBJ1-1
CASSFQGAEAFF
>-|TRBV12-3/TRBV12-4|TRBJ2-2
CASSPRGSGELFF
>once|TRBV19|TRBJ2-7
CASSTPDKKYEQYF
>once|TRBV7-3|TRBJ2-2
CASSFVADGELFF
>-|TRBV28|TRBJ2-1
CASSLNEQFF
>-|TRBV5-6|TRBJ2-5
CASSLRGSGSRETQYF
>few|TRBV2|TRBJ2-2
CATSRQGAGELFF
>-|TRBV7-9|TRBJ2-1
CASSLAEEYNEQFF
>few|TRBV9|TRBJ1-2
CASSVDPGQGADYGYTF
>-|TRBV29-1|TRBJ2-3
CSVEESGNTQYF
>-|TRBV29-1|TRBJ2-2
CSVNQGVDTGELFF
>-|TRBV4-2|TRBJ1-5
CASSQSDRGFQPQHF
>once|TRBV7-9|TRBJ1-5
CASSRDPGGNQPQHF
>-|TRBV7-9|TRBJ1-4
CASSPNEKLFF
>-|TRBV19|TRBJ1-1
CASSSTSYRGSGTEAFF
>-|TRBV7-9|TRBJ1-4
CASSSLSHENEKLFF
>-|TRBV28|TRBJ2-3
CASSLLAGGTDTQYF
>-|TRBV4-3|TRBJ2-7
CASSQDQAAGSYEQYF
>-|TRBV6-5|TRBJ1-1
CASSWSDTEAFF
>-|TRBV6-5|TRBJ2-5
CASSYSIGVQETQYF
>-|TRBV7-9|TRBJ1-5
CASSASVNQPQHF
>-|TRBV15|TRBJ1-1
CATSRDRSQPEAFF
>-|TRBV2|TRBJ2-3
CASILSPSTDTQYF
>-|TRBV19|TRBJ2-2
CASSIPGLAGGGSTGELFF
>-|TRBV5-4|TRBJ1-4
CASSLGGTGNEKLFF
>-|TRBV5-1|TRBJ1-3
CASSSGTGTGNTIYF
>-|TRBV18|TRBJ1-5
CASSPTQGIVSNQPQHF
>-|TRBV5-1|TRBJ2-7
CASSLSTGQPYEQYF
>-|TRBV27|TRBJ2-1
CATTGRRDYNEQFF
>-|TRBV6-5|TRBJ2-7
CASSYQGGISYEQYF
>-|TRBV2|TRBJ1-1
CASSEKTGLVGRVEAFF
>-|TRBV2|TRBJ2-5
CASSELGGHETQYF
>-|TRBV6-4|TRBJ2-2
CASSQTDTGELFF
>-|TRBV28|TRBJ1-6
CASKRTGENSPLHF
>-|TRBV7-8|TRBJ2-5
CASSRRLAGRFQETQYF
>once|TRBV27|TRBJ2-7
CASRGGVTTSYEQYF
>-|TRBV28|TRBJ2-7
CASSLDRDRGYF
>-|TRBV7-9|TRBJ2-7
CASSLVGRPYEQYF
>-|TRBV18|TRBJ1-2
CASSRIGQGVLYGYTF
>-|TRBV2|TRBJ1-1
CASSFDRGNTEAFF
>-|TRBV27|TRBJ2-2
CASRDLHNTGELFF
>-|TRBV9|TRBJ1-3
CASSERQTGVGNTIYF
>once|TRBV11-3|TRBJ2-1
CASSARDRDYNEQFF
>-|TRBV11-2|TRBJ2-5
CASSLSGGLETQYF
>-|TRBV30|TRBJ1-2
CAWSAGGAGYGYTF
>-|TRBV11-2|TRBJ2-2
CASSLETRRGTNTGELFF
>-|TRBV29-1|TRBJ2-7
CSVWTGGTYEQYF
>-|TRBV9|TRBJ1-2
CASSLPAGNYGYTF
>once|TRBV24-1|TRBJ1-5
CATSDPTGRPQHF
>-|TRBV3-1/TRBV3-2|TRBJ1-6
CASSLTPPGSAYNSPLHF
>once|TRBV19|TRBJ2-1
CASSIAPTGGPYNEQFF
>-|TRBV27|TRBJ1-2
CATKTGSYGYTF